These 18 T cell receptor beta chains were all obtained from the same sample, sequenced in a study of blood T cell repertoires in COVID-19. The data were produced by immunoSEQ multiplex PCR, yet TCRdb's version contains in-frame clones alone and is incomplete. The table has roughly 100,000 clones, about 90% seen once; the top ten hold roughly 3.5%. Sequencing was performed on peripheral blood. Source of these receptors: a human donor in a cohort sampled during active COVID-19.

The rearrangement links TRBV7-2 to TRBJ2-7, with D unclear. The CDR3 sequence is 14 residues long. V shed 7 bases and J shed 0 bases, with 13 bases lying between them. CDR1 and CDR2 (germline): SGHTA, FQGNSA. The CDR3 region is CASTPVFSSYEQYF. The CDR3 DNA reads as TGTGCCAGCACCCCGGTATTTAGCTCCTACGAGCAGTACTTC.

The chain's CDR3 is CASSSGQLNTEAFF. The CDR3 DNA reads TGCGCCAGCAGCTCGGGACAGCTGAACACTGAAGCTTTCTTT. V gene TRBV5-1 combines with J gene TRBJ1-1, with 7 bases aligning to TRBD1. The CDR3 length is 14 residues. Germline V gives CDR1 SGHRS, CDR2 YFSETQ. Trimming cost V 3 bases and J 0 bases; bases outside gene matches: 2. Drawing the rest from reference TRBV5-1 and TRBJ1-1, the complete variable domain is KAGVTQTPRYLIKTRGQQVTLSCSPISGHRSVSWYQQTPGQGLQFLFEYFSETQRNKGNFPGRFSGRQFSNSRSEMNVSTLELGDSALYLCASSSGQLNTEAFFGQGTRLTVV.

The J gene is TRBJ1-3, the V gene TRBV11-2, with 7 nucleotides matching TRBD1. Trimming cost V 2 bases and J 2 bases; bases outside gene matches: 3. The CDR3 totals 15 residues. The germline CDR1 and CDR2 sequences are SGHAT and FQNNGV. CDR3 protein: CASSLWDSTGNTIYF. The CDR3 DNA is TGTGCCAGCAGCTTATGGGACAGTACTGGAAACACCATATATTTT.

This chain connects TRBV9 to TRBJ2-7, with D uncertain. This CDR3 contains 16 residues. The V gene's germline CDR1 is SGDLS and CDR2 YYNGEE. Trimming cost V 4 bases and J 0 bases, with 17 bases left between them. As DNA, the CDR3 is TGTGCCAGCAGCCCACCTGACAAACCTGACTCCTACGAGCAGTACTTC. This codes for CASSPPDKPDSYEQYF.

The V gene is TRBV27, the J gene TRBJ1-2; 7 nucleotides align to TRBD1. The CDR3 runs 15 residues. CDR1 MNHEY and CDR2 SMNVEV come from the germline V gene (reference sequence). V dropped 4 bases and J dropped 0; count of bases not matched to a gene: 5. CDR3 sequence: CASSSPGTANYGYTF. DNA of the CDR3: TGTGCCAGCAGTTCCCCCGGGACAGCTAACTATGGCTACACCTTC.

CDR3 nucleotide sequence: TGTGCCAGCAGTGATGCCCATAGGGGGCTCACTGAAGCTTTCTTT. Protein sequence: CASSDAHRGLTEAFF. The V gene is TRBV6-1, the J gene TRBJ1-1, with 7 bases lining up with TRBD1. This CDR3 spans 15 amino acids. Trimming cost V 3 bases and J 4 bases; bases outside gene matches: 8. Germline CDR1 and CDR2: MNHNS and SASEGT.

The V gene is TRBV29-1, the J gene TRBJ1-5, with TRBD1 identical over 9 bases. This CDR3 contains 15 residues. J lost 4 bases, V lost 6 bases, and 10 bases had no gene match. Per the germline V gene, CDR1 is SQVTM and CDR2 is ANQGSEA. The CDR3 coding sequence is TGCAGCGTAGCTCCGGGACAGGGTTGGAATCAGCCCCAGCATTTT. It is translated as CSVAPGQGWNQPQHF.

The J gene is TRBJ1-1, the V gene TRBV25-1, with a weak D call TRBD1 (6 bases). Looked up from germline, CDR1 is MGHDK and CDR2 is SYGVNS. The V and J ends lost 3 bases and 2 bases respectively, with 10 bases between them. The CDR3 extends over 14 amino acids. The CDR3 bases are TGTGCCAGCAGTGAGCGCAGGGGAAACACTGAAGCTTTCTTT. Encoded protein: CASSERRGNTEAFF.

The chain recombines TRBV19 with TRBJ2-3; 9 positions match TRBD2. The CDR3 sequence is 15 residues long. CDR1 is LNHDA, CDR2 SQIVND, per germline (reference sequence). V lost 5 bases to trimming and J lost 10 bases; unmatched junction nucleotides: 13. CDR3 nucleotides: TGTGCCAGTAGTGTACTAGCGGGTAGTGAGGAGGCGCAGTATTTT. It yields the protein CASSVLAGSEEAQYF.

The CDR3 loop reads CASSPQRTGKNTGELFF. Written as DNA, the CDR3 is TGTGCCAGCAGCCCCCAAAGGACAGGGAAGAACACCGGGGAGCTGTTTTTT. The chain carries TRBV7-6 and TRBJ2-2; 8 bases are shared with TRBD1. Germline values: CDR1 SGHVS, CDR2 FNYEAQ. V trimming: 5 bases; J trimming: 1 base; junction bases outside the gene matches: 9. This CDR3 comprises 17 residues.

The V call is TRBV19, the J call TRBJ2-7; 9 nucleotides agree with TRBD1. V trimming: 5 bases; J trimming: 3 bases; junction bases outside the gene matches: 8. The CDR3 loop spans 15 amino acids. CDR1 is LNHDA and CDR2 is SQIVND in the germline V gene (reference sequence). The CDR3 DNA reads as TGTGCCAGTAGTGGCTTCCGGGACAGGGACTACGAGCAGTACTTC. Protein product: CASSGFRDRDYEQYF.

J is TRBJ1-1 and V is TRBV9, with 8 bases lining up with TRBD1. J lost 5 bases, V lost 4 bases, and 10 bases had no gene match. Germline V lookup: CDR1 SGDLS, CDR2 YYNGEE. This CDR3 region has 15 residues. CDR3 nucleotide sequence: TGTGCCAGCAGCCGAAGACGACAGGGGAGGACTGAAGCTTTCTTT. This sequence encodes CASSRRRQGRTEAFF.

The chain has TRBV2 and TRBJ2-5, with TRBD2 identical over 8 bases. The germline V gene encodes CDR1 SNHLY and CDR2 FYNNEI. The CDR3 runs to 12 residues. The J segment lost 4 bases and the V segment lost 11 bases, leaving 6 bases of the junction unmatched. CDR3 nucleotides: TGTGCCGGAGGGACTAGAGGAGAGACCCAGTACTTC. Translation: CAGGTRGETQYF.

V usage is TRBV11-3 and J usage is TRBJ2-3, with 7 bases identical to TRBD2. Germline loops: CDR1 SGHNT, CDR2 YENEEA. V shed 4 bases and J 0 bases; nucleotides not matched to a gene: 4. The CDR3 has 15 residues. CDR3 residues: CASSSQRDSTDTQYF. The CDR3 nucleotides read TGTGCCAGCAGCTCCCAGCGGGATAGCACAGATACGCAGTATTTT.

The chain is built from TRBV2 and TRBJ2-1; perhaps TRBD1 as D (6 bases). The CDR3 is made up of 14 amino acids. V lost 1 base to trimming and J lost 4 bases, with 8 bases between them. Per the germline V gene, CDR1 is SNHLY and CDR2 is FYNNEI. CDR3 nucleotide sequence: TGTGCCAGCAGTGAAGGGACAGATTACAATGAGCAGTTCTTC. Protein sequence: CASSEGTDYNEQFF. The full variable domain, completed using reference TRBV2 and TRBJ2-1, is EPEVTQTPSHQVTQMGQEVILRCVPISNHLYFYWYRQILGQKVEFLVSFYNNEISEKSEIFDDQFSVERPDGSNFTLKIRSTKLEDSAMYFCASSEGTDYNEQFFGPGTRLTVL.

The rearrangement links TRBV10-3 to TRBJ1-2; 7 bases line up with TRBD1. This CDR3 region has 14 residues. In germline, CDR1 is ENHRY, CDR2 SYGVKD. Unmatched junction bases numbered 4, after V lost 4 bases and J lost 2 bases. CDR3 amino acids: CAISVRDSNYGYTF. The CDR3 region has the DNA TGTGCCATCAGTGTGAGGGACAGCAACTATGGCTACACCTTC.

The chain is built from TRBV29-1 and TRBJ2-7; 8 positions agree with TRBD1. This CDR3 spans 14 amino acids. The V segment lost 5 bases and the J segment 4 bases; nucleotides outside the gene matches: 10. Germline-derived CDR1 and CDR2 are SQVTM and ANQGSEA. The CDR3 nucleotides are TGCAGCGTTCGAAATCAGGGGGCGTCGTACGAGCAGTACTTC. Translating it yields CSVRNQGASYEQYF.

This clone was found once. The J gene is TRBJ2-1, the V gene TRBV6-4; 9 bases align to TRBD1. Germline CDR1 is MRHNA and CDR2 is SNTAGT. The CDR3 length is 15 residues. V lost 6 bases, J lost 7 bases, and 10 bases stayed unmatched. Here the CDR3 reads CASSAGTGSVNEQFF. In DNA, the CDR3 is TGTGCCAGCAGCGCTGGGACAGGGAGCGTTAATGAGCAGTTCTTC.